These T cell receptor beta chains were read from a single sample in a study of T cells in localized non-small cell lung cancer. The assay was immunoSEQ multiplex PCR, and TCRdb's table has in-frame clones only and misses some. The table has about 59,000 clones, approximately 93% seen once. Sequenced here: peripheral blood, sampled before any cancer treatment. The receptors originated from a man aged 35-75 years with stage I lung adenocarcinoma. The CDR3 runs from the conserved cysteine through the conserved F or W. The order of the fields is V gene, J gene, CDR3 protein.

TRBV27,TRBJ1-5,CASSFVGFGGNQPQHF
TRBV18,TRBJ1-5,CASSPQNLLTSNQPQHF
TRBV25-1,TRBJ2-2,CASSLMNTGELFF
TRBV6-5,TRBJ2-1,CASRQTSPTYNEQFF
TRBV5-6,TRBJ1-4,CASSTGTSEKLFF
TRBV2,TRBJ1-5,CASSVDGSNQPQHF
TRBV9,NA,CASSVGTGVGEQYF
TRBV30,TRBJ2-1,CAWSVRLRQFF
TRBV20-1,TRBJ2-7,CSARDAHEQYF
TRBV14,TRBJ2-2,CASSQPTSPGELFF
TRBV6-5,TRBJ2-7,CASSIDKAGEQYF
TRBV28,TRBJ2-3,CASTNPGLAGDPSTDTQYF
TRBV10-2,TRBJ2-7,CASSVGRRYEQYF
TRBV19,TRBJ2-2,CASSVLAGDTGELFF
TRBV15,TRBJ1-1,CATSSSENTEAFF
TRBV9,TRBJ2-7,CASSVEGAEQYF
TRBV2,TRBJ2-1,CASSGLAGQDEQFF
TRBV4-2,TRBJ2-3,CASSQDRTSTDTQYF
TRBV2,TRBJ2-6,CASSAGGSGANVLTF
TRBV28,TRBJ2-7,CASSELRGPYEQYF
TRBV11-3,TRBJ2-7,CASSSLRNEQYF
TRBV19,TRBJ2-3,CASSGRPRDTQYF
TRBV6-5,TRBJ2-7,CASSYDRGSTYEQYF
TRBV19,TRBJ1-1,CASSMTGRRNTEAFF
TRBV6-1,TRBJ1-1,CASSEIPTLNTEAFF
TRBV19,TRBJ1-5,CASSRSTGTAKSSFTNQPQHF
TRBV30,TRBJ1-5,CAWSVWGAGNQPQHF
TRBV9,TRBJ2-5,CASSVGGGPQETQYF
TRBV7-9,TRBJ2-1,CASSLKREQFF
TRBV5-1,TRBJ2-7,CASSPGTSAYEQYF
TRBV7-6,TRBJ2-1,CASSLGEKHEQFF
TRBV30,TRBJ2-7,CAWSPGFSYEQYF
TRBV7-3,TRBJ2-1,CASSLMGQGTYNEQFF
TRBV7-3,TRBJ2-1,CASSLRRVNGLRNEQFF
TRBV7-9,TRBJ2-3,CASSLAPSSTDTQYF
TRBV6-1,TRBJ2-2,CASSESILAGRTGELFF
TRBV2,TRBJ2-7,CASSEATRGYEQYF
TRBV7-9,TRBJ1-4,CASSLTAGTNEKLFF
TRBV6-5,TRBJ2-5,CASRTVAGARETQYF
TRBV10-2,TRBJ1-2,CASRRGGGGSGGYTF
TRBV13,TRBJ2-7,CASSLGLAGGREQYF
TRBV11-3,TRBJ2-1,CASSVSGGAYNEQFF
TRBV12-5,TRBJ2-3,CASGLVLCQRVTDTQYF
TRBV30,TRBJ2-3,CGLVSPATDTQYF
TRBV5-4,TRBJ2-3,CASSLSGNTDTQYF
TRBV2,TRBJ2-1,CASRADYPGSYNEQFF
TRBV11-2,TRBJ2-5,CASSLIQETQYF
TRBV14,TRBJ2-6,CASSPGTRGANVLTF
TRBV7-2,TRBJ1-2,CASSAGTLNGYTF